The sequence of this TCR beta chain was determined in a study of T cell responses to AZD1222 COVID-19 vaccine (dated by TCRdb to the early 2020s). At the level of the whole study: Because spike-specific TCR depth and breadth did not differ between the two schedules, AZD1222 recipients who got a second dose at roughly 4 weeks were pooled with those who got a second dose at roughly 12 weeks. TCR sequencing covered 233 trial participants: around 210 given two doses of AZD1222 and 26 given two doses of MenACWY control vaccine. Enrollment into the trials was organized by age into subgroups of 18-55, 56-69 and 70-plus years, and those subgroups contained roughly 150, 30 and 60 TCR-sequenced participants, respectively.

The CDR3 starts with the cysteine, ends with the phenylalanine, and has 13 residues. CDR3 DNA is the only sequence kept; it has 39 bases, read in frame from the first base. Taken from the germline V gene (reference sequence), the CDR1 and CDR2 loops are MNHNY and SVGAGI. Between the V and J ends, shortened by 7 bases and 4 bases respectively, the junction contains 14 bases. As for this clone: It has no known antigen specificity. No qualities accompany the bases; no much larger clone lies one base away.

Study-level results and caveats: Conclusions about previously exposed vaccinees are limited because only a handful of AZD1222 recipients were SARS-CoV-2 seropositive at baseline. Nearly half of unique spike-specific TCRs reportedly recognized epitopes outside regions mutated in the B.1.351 and B.1.1.7 variants. In the small 56-69-year group, the increase in depth fell short of significance, most likely because of low power. Because no samples from the day 14 peak response were available, repertoires could be characterized only after the peak T cell response. A significant rise in spike-specific TCR breadth and depth was observed after two AZD1222 doses relative to day 0 and relative to MenACWY recipients. Participants were mostly white British and included more females than males, and it was suggested by the authors that clonal diversity may have been underestimated. Vaccine-associated CD4 TCRs spanned the whole spike protein, with dominant responses in regions 160-218 and 743-854.

Reading the label with the study, this specimen's time point is: baseline before first vaccination. Vaccinee samples came from UK trials COV001 and COV002, including a single-blind randomized controlled phase 2/3 trial of AZD1222 (ChAdOx1 nCoV-19) in healthy adults. For TCRbeta chain sequencing, PBMC samples were collected from trial participants at day 0 and at day 28 after the second dose. The CDR3 regions of human TCRbeta chains were subjected to immunosequencing. The authors' analysis ran thus. TCRs in the repertoires were matched against a reference library of SARS-CoV-2-specific TCRs that had been generated with the MIRA antigen-specificity platform. Breadth was defined as the fraction of unique TCRs that were SARS-CoV-2-associated, and depth was defined as the fraction of total T cells that were SARS-CoV-2-associated. Using the MIRA data, each spike-specific TCR was assigned both to the spike region to which the TCR was reactive and to a CD4 or CD8 class. Log10-transformed breadth and depth values were compared by one-way ANOVA with Sidak's multiple comparisons tests. Here the immuneACCESS table is served through TCRdb, limited to in-frame sequences with V and J called. Missing clones are a known gap in these copies; in checked studies unresolved V genes cover under half, and the rest lacks a known reason. The V and J calls and clone size are taken from that table; D and trimming were inferred from the DNA. This sample is represented by 100,000 to 120,000 clones; about 81% of them were singletons. Jointly, the top ten make up around 4.6% of the sample.

The V and J segments used are TRBV6-6 and TRBJ2-7; the D gene is not confidently resolved. This specimen was peripheral blood, taken on day 0 of AZD1222 vaccination. This clonotype was sampled from an adult in good health. The CDR3 loop reads CASTHLSGYEQYF. The DNA sequence is given as TGTGCCAGCACGCACCTGAGTGGGTACGAGCAGTACTTC.